These 21 T cell receptor beta chains were all obtained from the same sample, sequenced in a study of tumor-infiltrating lymphocytes in oesophageal squamous cell carcinoma. Each CDR3 protein is one row after TCRdb ran MiXCR on the PCR reads. In the table there are roughly 20,000 distinct CDR3 sequences, around 39% of which are singletons. Source material: esophageal tumor tissue. The receptor set was obtained from a male donor with esophageal squamous cell carcinoma.

The chain carries TRBV4-2 and TRBJ2-1; D might be TRBD1 or TRBD2, each matching 5 bases. The better agreement between TRBJ2-7 and the DNA end casts doubt on the J call. Germline CDR1 is LGHNA and CDR2 is YNFKEQ. CDR3 size: 16 residues. The CDR3 sequence is CASSQEGVYSYNEQYF. The CDR3, as DNA: TGTGCCAGCAGCCAAGAGGGGGTATACTCCTACAATGAGCAGTACTTC.

The chain combines TRBV7-9 with TRBJ2-1; TRBD2 matches at 10 bases. The J call is uncertain, as TRBJ2-7 better fits the DNA end. Per germline, CDR1 SEHNR and CDR2 FQNEAQ (reference sequence). The CDR3 length is 15 residues. CDR3 loop: CASSSLAGEAYEQYF. The CDR3 bases are TGTGCCAGCAGCTCGCTAGCGGGAGAAGCCTACGAGCAGTACTTC.

This chain joins TRBV7-9 and TRBJ2-7, with D tentatively TRBD1 (6 bases). The CDR3 sequence is 14 residues long. Germline V gene sequence: CDR1 SEHNR, CDR2 FQNEAQ (reference sequence). The germline V and J ends were trimmed by 6 bases and 2 bases, with 14 bases remaining between them. CDR3 residues: CASSFNTGTYEQYF. The CDR3 DNA reads TGTGCCAGCAGTTTCAATACAGGGACCTACGAGCAGTACTTC.

This clonotype was observed many times. V gene TRBV6-1 combines with J gene TRBJ2-1; 8 bases line up with TRBD1. The J call may be in error: the DNA end matches TRBJ2-7 better. This CDR3 spans 14 amino acids. The V gene's germline CDR1 is MNHNS and CDR2 SASEGT. The CDR3 region has the DNA TGTGCCAGCACCACAGGGGGATCCTACAATGAGCAGTACTTC. It translates to CASTTGGSYNEQYF.

This clonotype was observed once. This may be a read error: a much more frequent sequence differs by one nucleotide. The V and J genes are TRBV7-9 and TRBJ2-5; the match to TRBD1 covers 8 bases. The length of the CDR3 is 15 residues. From germline, CDR1 is SEHNR and CDR2 FQNEAQ (reference sequence). CDR3 nucleotides: TGTGCCAACAGCTTAAGGACAGGGAAGCACAATGAGCAGTACTTC. Amino acids: CANSLRTGKHNEQYF.

In DNA form, the CDR3 reads TGTGCCAGCAGTGAAGGCAGGTATCAGCCCCAGCATTTT. Protein sequence: CASSEGRYQPQHF. This sequence joins TRBV6-1 and TRBJ1-5; the D is unclear. Trimming removed 1 base at V and 5 bases at J, with 6 bases between. The CDR3 is 13 amino acids. Germline V gene data show CDR1 as MNHNS and CDR2 as SASEGT.

The rearrangement links TRBV12-3 or TRBV12-4 to TRBJ2-5; 12 bases line up with TRBD2. The end of the DNA fits TRBJ2-1 better, so the J call may be wrong. CDR3 length: 16 residues. Here the CDR3 DNA reads TGTGCCAGCAGTTTGGCTAGCGGGAGGGTTACCGATGAGCAGTTCTTC. This translates into CASSLASGRVTDEQFF.

This clonotype was seen just once. This chain joins TRBV7-6 and TRBJ2-7; D call uncertain. Germline assignment: CDR1 SGHVS and CDR2 FNYEAQ. The ends were cut back, 5 bases at V and 0 bases at J, with 17 bases in the middle. The CDR3 has 16 amino acids. The CDR3 reads CASSRPQAGRSYEQYF. The DNA for the CDR3 is TGTGCCAGCAGCCGCCCCCAGGCAGGTCGCTCCTACGAGCAGTACTTC.

This clonotype has a count of ten or more. This chain connects TRBV19 to TRBJ2-1, with D perhaps assigned TRBD1 or TRBD2 (7 bases each). Germline loops: CDR1 LNHDA, CDR2 SQIVND (reference sequence). This CDR3 region has 16 residues. Trimming shortened V by 4 bases and J by 3 bases, and 16 bases separated the two germline ends. In DNA, the CDR3 is TGTGCCAGTAGTACCCCCACAGGGGAGGGCTACAATGAGCAGTTCTTC. Translation: CASSTPTGEGYNEQFF.

V and J are TRBV7-9 and TRBJ2-5, with 11 bases lining up with TRBD2. The DNA end is more similar to TRBJ2-7, so the J call may be wrong. CDR1 and CDR2 (germline): SEHNR, FQNEAQ (reference sequence). This CDR3 has 16 amino acids. The CDR3 DNA reads TGTGCCAGCAGCACACGACTAGCGGGGAACTCCTACGAGCAGTACTTC. It codes for CASSTRLAGNSYEQYF.

Notes on this clonotype: No conserved phenylalanine or tryptophan is present at the end of the CDR3, so a read error is the likely explanation. The DNA is left out, because the CDR3 cannot be placed on it with certainty; the CDR3 is given as TCRdb lists it. This chain connects TRBV7-6 to TRBJ2-7; TRBD1 is the table's D call and was not checked against the DNA. The germline gives CDR1 SGHVS, CDR2 FNYEAQ. The CDR3 spans 18 residues, counting both ends. CDR3 residues: CASSLGTGTFAYEQYFGS.

Details on this clonotype: This may come from a read error, since a much larger clone is one base off. V usage is TRBV6-1 and J usage is TRBJ2-5; D gene unclear. The DNA end favors TRBJ2-1, so the J call may be wrong. The CDR3 is 14 amino acids. The germline gives CDR1 MNHNS, CDR2 SASEGT. The CDR3, as DNA: TGTGCCAGCAGTGAAGCGCTAGGACCCCACGAGCAGTTCTTC. It is translated as CASSEALGPHEQFF.

This clonotype appeared many times. The rearrangement uses TRBV28 and TRBJ2-7; 9 bases map to TRBD1. Looked up from germline, CDR1 is MDHEN and CDR2 is SYDVKM. The CDR3 length is 14 residues. Trimming removed 6 bases from V and 2 bases from J; junction bases left unmatched: 5. The CDR3 nucleotides are TGTGCCAGCAGGGGGACAGGGAGGACCTACGAGCAGTACTTC. Translated: CASRGTGRTYEQYF.

The chain recombines TRBV7-9 with TRBJ2-7, with TRBD1 as a possible D gene (5 bases). This CDR3 has 14 amino acids. Trimming removed 2 bases at V and 0 bases at J, with 8 bases between. Germline V gives CDR1 SEHNR, CDR2 FQNEAQ (reference sequence). The CDR3 here is CASSLTGPSYEQYF. The CDR3 coding sequence is TGTGCCAGCAGCTTAACAGGACCCTCCTACGAGCAGTACTTC.

In the case of this clonotype: The CDR3 does not close with the conserved phenylalanine or tryptophan, likely indicating a read error. The DNA is left out, because the CDR3 cannot be placed on it with certainty; the CDR3 is given as TCRdb lists it. This rearrangement joins TRBV7-2 to TRBJ1-1; the D call in the table, TRBD1, was not verified against the DNA. The germline V gene has CDR1 SGHTA and CDR2 FQGNSA. The CDR3 contains 18 residues when both ends are counted. CDR3 sequence reads: CASSRPTDRVVYEQYFGP.

The V and J genes are TRBV12-3 or TRBV12-4 and TRBJ2-5; 8 positions match TRBD2. The end of the DNA aligns better with TRBJ2-1, so the J call may be wrong. This CDR3 has 20 amino acids. In nucleotides, the CDR3 is TGTGCCAGCAGTTTAATACGGTCGGATCTTCTAGCGGGCCTCCCCTACGAGCAGTTCTTC. Residues: CASSLIRSDLLAGLPYEQFF.

This chain links TRBV25-1 with TRBJ2-7; TRBD2 aligns across 10 bases. The J call could be wrong; TRBJ2-1 is a better fit for the DNA end. Germline V gene sequence: CDR1 MGHDK, CDR2 SYGVNS. There are 16 residues in the CDR3. This CDR3 reads CASSPFQREGPNEQFF. CDR3 sequence (DNA): TGTGCCAGCAGTCCATTCCAGCGGGAGGGCCCCAATGAGCAGTTCTTC.

V gene TRBV28 combines with J gene TRBJ2-4, with no clear D. The tail of the sequence fits TRBJ2-1 better, so the J call may be wrong. The CDR3 runs to 13 residues. Per germline, CDR1 MDHEN and CDR2 SYDVKM. This CDR3 reads CASSPLMGYEQFF. In DNA form, the CDR3 reads TGTGCCAGCAGTCCGCTGATGGGCTACGAGCAGTTCTTC.

The rearrangement joins TRBV7-9 to TRBJ2-1, with 10 bases lining up with TRBD2. CDR3 length: 18 amino acids. The V gene's germline CDR1 is SEHNR and CDR2 FQNEAQ (reference sequence). The trim removed 1 base at V and 3 bases at J, leaving 9 bases unmatched. The CDR3 region is CASSLGTSGRLFYNEQFF. The CDR3 nucleotides read TGTGCCAGCAGCTTAGGGACTAGCGGAAGACTCTTCTACAATGAGCAGTTCTTC.

This clonotype ranks as medium-sized. The chain recombines TRBV7-9 with TRBJ1-2, with no clear D. This CDR3 is built from 12 residues. Trimming removed 1 base from V and 3 bases from J, with 3 bases in between. Germline V gene sequence: CDR1 SEHNR, CDR2 FQNEAQ (reference sequence). This chain's CDR3 is CASSLVDYGYTF. CDR3 nucleotides: TGTGCCAGCAGCTTAGTGGACTATGGCTACACCTTC.

The chain couples TRBV7-9 to TRBJ2-5; 9 bases line up with TRBD1. The end of the DNA aligns better with TRBJ2-1, so the J call may be wrong. This CDR3 contains 16 residues. Germline V gene data show CDR1 as SEHNR and CDR2 as FQNEAQ (reference sequence). The CDR3 sequence is CASSLAVGTGLNEQFF. CDR3 DNA sequence: TGTGCCAGCAGCTTAGCGGTCGGGACAGGGCTAAATGAGCAGTTCTTC.